Listed below are T cell receptor beta chains from one sample, sequenced in a study of shared clonotypes between healthy human individuals. TCRdb's copy holds only in-frame clones and misses some; the assay was immunoSEQ multiplex PCR. Of about 2.4 million clones detected, approximately 94% appear once; the ten largest clones hold roughly 0.36%. The specimen sequenced was naive CD4+ T cells from PBMCs. The receptors were sampled from a man aged 18 to 30 in good health. Some clones in this sample may be carry-over from other donors' samples. CDR3s include the opening cysteine and the closing phenylalanine or tryptophan. Fields, in order: V gene, D gene, clone size, J gene, CDR3 protein, CDR3 DNA. A D gene is named only where the DNA matches it firmly. A clone size is listed for some rows: how often the clone was seen (once, few, many), or a class if it is expanded.

TRBV28	TRBD1	NA	TRBJ2-7	CASSWTGGIAHEQYF	TGTGCCAGCAGTTGGACAGGGGGAATTGCCCACGAGCAGTACTTC
TRBV5-1	NA	NA	TRBJ1-3	CASSASTGNGNTIYF	TGCGCCAGCAGCGCGAGTACAGGGAATGGAAACACCATATATTTT
TRBV19	TRBD2	NA	TRBJ2-2	CASISPGGRVTTGELFF	TGTGCCAGTATCTCACCGGGAGGCCGAGTGACTACCGGGGAGCTGTTTTTT
TRBV30	NA	NA	TRBJ1-5	CAWSLSNQPQHF	TGTGCCTGGAGTCTAAGCAATCAGCCCCAGCATTTT
TRBV5-1	TRBD1	NA	TRBJ1-1	CASSRGTENTEAFF	TGCGCCAGCAGTCGTGGGACAGAGAACACTGAAGCTTTCTTT
TRBV5-1	TRBD2	NA	TRBJ2-1	CASSSTLAGGNEQFF	TGCGCCAGCAGCTCCACACTAGCGGGAGGAAATGAGCAGTTCTTC
TRBV2	NA	few	TRBJ2-5	CASRLGLETQYF	TGTGCCAGCAGATTGGGTCTGGAGACCCAGTACTTC
TRBV27	TRBD2	NA	TRBJ2-1	CASINLGLAGELSSYNEQFF	TGTGCCAGCATAAACCTGGGACTAGCGGGAGAACTAAGCTCCTACAATGAGCAGTTCTTC
TRBV2	NA	NA	TRBJ1-1	CASSVNPGGFAEAFF	TGTGCCAGCAGTGTTAATCCGGGGGGCTTCGCTGAAGCTTTCTTT
TRBV4-1	NA	NA	TRBJ2-1	CASSKLPGQANNEQFF	TGCGCCAGCAGCAAGTTACCGGGGCAGGCAAACAATGAGCAGTTCTTC
TRBV7-9	NA	NA	TRBJ2-7	CASSLLVAGEQYF	TGTGCCAGCAGCTTACTAGTGGCAGGGGAGCAGTACTTC